Only a few counts were recorded for the clone carrying this T cell receptor (beta chain). Its antigen is still unknown. Gene names denote mouse genes. The observed sequence ends 3 residues before the CDR3 terminus, with the missing tail filled in from the germline J gene. CDR1 is FNHDT, CDR2 SITEND, per germline (reference sequence). The CDR3 has 15 residues. The ends lost 3 bases at V and 8 bases at J; junction bases unmatched: 5. Researchers sorted pooled cutaneous lymph node cells on the basis of CD4, CD8alpha, NKG2D, NKG2ACE and other markers. The record originates from a study of CD8+ T cells in alopecia areata. As for the study in general: Spontaneous alopecia affected the roughly 6-12-month-old C3H/HeJ graft donors, whose skin was transplanted to roughly 7-10-week-old female C3H/HeJ mice.

Extracted RNA was reverse transcribed into cDNA, the sequencing template. Only in-frame clones appear in the TCRdb table, and some are missing; sequencing was by immunoSEQ multiplex PCR. The sample was found to contain over 250,000 clones, and every one recurs. General study findings and limits: Against the mouse data, patients shared TCRs less clearly, possibly for HLA reasons. Normal scalp showed lower clonality than lesional scalp, especially alopecia totalis/universalis. Normal skin's resident alphabeta T cells are sequenced alongside lesional scalp T cells.

The chain combines TRBV19 with TRBJ1-6, with 10 nucleotides matching TRBD1. TRBJ1-6 qualifies as an ORF whose function is uncertain. The sequenced material came from CD4+ T cells sorted from a lymph node. The receptor was isolated from a C3H/HeJ mouse with alopecia areata. The strain's MHC: H2-k. The chain's CDR3 is CASSRQGARDSPLYF. The sequenced part of the CDR3 DNA is TGTGCCAGCAGTAGACAGGGGGCGCGGGATTCGCCC.